A single sample is the source of the 32 T cell receptor beta chains below, sequenced in a study of T-cell reconstitution after alpha-beta-depleted transplantation in children. Unique molecular identifiers were used to barcode this TCRbeta library. TCRdb redid the calling of the PCR reads with MiXCR, one entry per CDR3 protein. The data show approximately 110,000 distinct CDR3 sequences, more than 20% seen once. The input for sequencing was PBMCs, mostly from graft donor cells, taken 180 days after TCRalphabeta/CD19-depleted stem cell transplant. Receptor source: a male patient under 10 years old who had a stem cell transplant for chronic granulomatous disease, so the T cells may come from the graft donor.

This clonotype was detected only a few times. The J gene is TRBJ2-7, the V gene TRBV9; D remains ambiguous. Germline V lookup: CDR1 SGDLS, CDR2 YYNGEE. Trimming removed 0 bases at V and 6 bases at J, with 16 bases between. The CDR3 is 15 amino acids. CDR3 bases: TGTGCCAGCAGCGTAGGGGCCCCTCAAACCTCCGAGCAGTACTTC. Residues: CASSVGAPQTSEQYF. Using reference TRBV9 and TRBJ2-7 for the parts outside the CDR3, the full variable domain is DSGVTQTPKHLITATGQRVTLRCSPRSGDLSVYWYQQSLDQGLQFLIQYYNGEERAKGNILERFSAQQFPDLHSELNLSSLELGDSALYFCASSVGAPQTSEQYFGPGTRLTVT.

The chain carries TRBV9 and TRBJ2-1, with D perhaps TRBD2 (5 bases). The V end was cut by 3 bases, the J end by 9 bases, with 22 bases between. This CDR3 is built from 16 residues. Germline CDR1 reads SGDLS; CDR2 reads YYNGEE. The CDR3 protein is CASSGIGLPALGEQFF. Written as DNA, the CDR3 is TGTGCCAGCAGCGGAATAGGACTCCCGGCACTAGGTGAGCAGTTCTTC.

This clonotype was detected ten times or more. The genes are TRBV15 and TRBJ2-5, with D unclear. V was shortened by 3 bases and J by 5 bases, with 16 bases between the two germline ends. CDR1 is LNHNV, CDR2 YYDKDF, per germline (reference sequence). CDR3 length: 15 residues. The CDR3 coding sequence is TGTGCCACCAGCAGGCCGCCCGCTGGCACCGAGACCCAGTACTTC. Translation: CATSRPPAGTETQYF.

Ten or more counts support this clonotype. The chain couples TRBV5-5 to TRBJ2-7; D assignment may be TRBD1 or TRBD2 (5 bases each). The germline V gene has CDR1 SGHKS and CDR2 YYEKEE (reference sequence). There are 14 residues in the CDR3. Deletions cut 4 bases from V and 3 bases from J, with 14 bases between. CDR3 region: CASSVQGRIYEQYF. CDR3 sequence (DNA): TGTGCCAGCAGCGTTCAGGGACGGATCTACGAGCAGTACTTC.

The chain has TRBV4-3 and TRBJ1-1; no clear D gene. There are 14 residues in the CDR3. Trimming removed 1 base at V and 4 bases at J, with 10 bases between. The germline CDR1 and CDR2 sequences are LGHNA and YSLEER. The CDR3 spells CASSQVKSVTEAFF. CDR3 in DNA: TGCGCCAGCAGCCAAGTAAAATCGGTCACTGAAGCTTTCTTT.

This clonotype has ten or more counts. This chain links TRBV12-3 or TRBV12-4 with TRBJ2-1; D ambiguous. The CDR3 spans 13 residues. Trimming removed 6 bases at V and 4 bases at J, with 10 bases between. CDR3 amino acids: CASSATIYNEQFF. DNA for the CDR3: TGTGCCAGCAGCGCGACGATATACAATGAGCAGTTCTTC.

In its sample, this clonotype was seen a few times. V is TRBV12-3 or TRBV12-4 and J is TRBJ1-5; 7 bases line up with TRBD1. V trimming: 6 bases; J trimming: 0 bases; junction bases outside the gene matches: 5. The CDR3 contains 15 residues. The CDR3 coding sequence is TGTGCCAGCAGGCCCGACAGGGATAGCAATCAGCCCCAGCATTTT. It codes for CASRPDRDSNQPQHF.

In its sample, this clonotype was seen many times. The gene calls are TRBV29-1 and TRBJ2-5; D unclear. Trimming removed 1 base at V and 2 bases at J, with 8 bases between. This CDR3 spans 13 amino acids. Per germline, CDR1 SQVTM and CDR2 ANQGSEA. CDR3 loop: CSVEVAVQETQYF. Written as DNA, the CDR3 is TGCAGCGTTGAAGTGGCAGTGCAAGAGACCCAGTACTTC.

V gene TRBV20-1 combines with J gene TRBJ2-5; D is unclear. The CDR3 is 11 amino acids. Per germline, CDR1 DFQATT and CDR2 SNEGSKA (reference sequence). Trimming removed 3 bases at V and 3 bases at J, with 5 bases between. The CDR3 coding sequence is TGCAGTGCTAGCGCCGAAGAGACCCAGTACTTC. It specifies CSASAEETQYF.

V usage is TRBV7-2 and J usage is TRBJ2-3, with no clear D. This CDR3 is 16 amino acids long. The V and J ends lost 2 bases and 0 bases respectively, with 12 bases between them. Germline-derived CDR1 and CDR2 are SGHTA and FQGNSA. The CDR3 loop reads CASSLSGSTSTDTQYF. CDR3 nucleotide sequence: TGTGCCAGCAGCTTATCGGGTAGCACTAGCACAGATACGCAGTATTTT. Full variable domain (missing parts from reference TRBV7-2 and TRBJ2-3): GAGVSQSPSNKVTEKGKDVELRCDPISGHTALYWYRQSLGQGLEFLIYFQGNSAPDKSGLPSDRFSAERTGGSVSTLTIQRTQQEDSAVYLCASSLSGSTSTDTQYFGPGTRLTVL.

The chain carries TRBV5-1 and TRBJ2-3; D is unresolved. Looked up from germline, CDR1 is SGHRS and CDR2 is YFSETQ. V lost 0 bases, J lost 3 bases, and 8 bases lay in between. This CDR3 has 14 residues. CDR3 protein: CASSLDSMTDTQYF. The CDR3 region has the DNA TGCGCCAGCAGCTTGGATAGTATGACAGATACGCAGTATTTT.

The CDR3 nucleotides read TGCGCCAGCAGCTTGGCAGGTCAGGGCTACGAGCAGTACTTC. Translation gives CASSLAGQGYEQYF. The V call is TRBV5-1, the J call TRBJ2-7; D possibly corresponds to TRBD1 (5 bases). Per the germline V gene, CDR1 is SGHRS and CDR2 is YFSETQ. V was clipped by 0 bases and J by 3 bases, with 10 bases between them. The CDR3 consists of 14 residues.

The chain joins TRBV15 to TRBJ2-3; D call uncertain. The CDR3 covers 15 residues. The germline CDR1 and CDR2 sequences are LNHNV and YYDKDF (reference sequence). Trimming removed 6 bases at V and 0 bases at J, with 13 bases between. The DNA of the CDR3 is TGTGCCACCAGACTCGGTGGCGGCAGCACAGATACGCAGTATTTT. Translating gives CATRLGGGSTDTQYF. The full variable domain, completed using reference TRBV15 and TRBJ2-3, is DAMVIQNPRYQVTQFGKPVTLSCSQTLNHNVMYWYQQKSSQAPKLLFHYYDKDFNNEADTPDNFQSRRPNTSFCFLDIRSPGLGDTAMYLCATRLGGGSTDTQYFGPGTRLTVL.

This clonotype was counted ten times or more. This rearrangement joins TRBV12-3 or TRBV12-4 to TRBJ2-3; D might be TRBD1 (6 bases). This CDR3 region has 15 residues. V dropped 4 bases and J dropped 2 bases, with 13 bases sitting between them. This CDR3 reads CASSSTGLPTDTQYF. Here the CDR3 DNA reads TGTGCCAGCAGTTCCACAGGGCTACCCACAGATACGCAGTATTTT.

The table lists this clonotype with a few counts. This chain connects TRBV29-1 to TRBJ2-7; D is unresolved. Trimming removed 0 bases at V and 4 bases at J, with 7 bases between. The CDR3 is 12 amino acids. Germline V gives CDR1 SQVTM, CDR2 ANQGSEA. CDR3 loop: CSVEDLRYEQYF. In DNA, the CDR3 is TGCAGCGTTGAAGATCTAAGGTACGAGCAGTACTTC.

The V call is TRBV5-1, the J call TRBJ2-3; 9 bases align to TRBD2. The CDR3 has 15 residues. CDR1 is SGHRS, CDR2 YFSETQ, per germline. The J segment lost 5 bases and the V segment lost 5 bases, leaving 9 bases of the junction unmatched. This CDR3 reads CASSEGGRAQDTQYF. In nucleotides, the CDR3 is TGCGCCAGCAGTGAAGGCGGGAGGGCCCAAGATACGCAGTATTTT.

The V and J genes are TRBV20-1 and TRBJ2-5, with 10 bases fitting TRBD2. Germline V gene sequence: CDR1 DFQATT, CDR2 SNEGSKA (reference sequence). CDR3 length: 14 residues. Trimming cost V 1 base and J 5 bases; bases outside gene matches: 4. The CDR3 is CSARVSGGPETQYF. DNA of the CDR3: TGCAGTGCTAGAGTTAGCGGGGGGCCGGAGACCCAGTACTTC.

This clonotype has ten or more counts. The V call is TRBV29-1, the J call TRBJ2-1; 9 bases align to TRBD1. The germline gives CDR1 SQVTM, CDR2 ANQGSEA. The V segment lost 0 bases and the J segment 8 bases; nucleotides outside the gene matches: 5. This CDR3 is built from 14 residues. The CDR3: CSVEDWDRVYEQFF. CDR3 DNA: TGCAGCGTTGAAGATTGGGACAGGGTCTATGAGCAGTTCTTC.

This clonotype was picked up a small number of times. This chain connects TRBV6-2 or TRBV6-3 to TRBJ2-7; 11 bases are shared with TRBD2. V lost 6 bases to trimming and J lost 3 bases; unmatched junction nucleotides: 7. Germline V gene sequence: CDR1 MNHEY, CDR2 SVGEGT. The CDR3 has 15 residues. This CDR3 reads CASRLTSGAVYEQYF. CDR3 DNA: TGTGCCAGCAGATTGACTAGCGGGGCCGTCTACGAGCAGTACTTC.

In its sample, this clonotype was seen a few times. The V gene is TRBV5-6, the J gene TRBJ2-7; D might be TRBD2 (5 bases). V shed 3 bases and J shed 2 bases, with 21 bases lying between them. Germline CDR1 reads SGHDT; CDR2 reads YYEEEE. This CDR3 spans 17 amino acids. The CDR3 sequence: CASSSAGHTNPTYEQYF. CDR3 bases: TGTGCCAGCAGCTCGGCGGGCCATACGAACCCAACCTACGAGCAGTACTTC.

The gene calls are TRBV7-2 and TRBJ2-5, with D maybe TRBD1 (5 bases). The CDR3 is 14 amino acids. Germline assignment: CDR1 SGHTA and CDR2 FQGNSA. V lost 1 base to trimming and J lost 2 bases, with 8 bases between them. CDR3 nucleotides: TGTGCCAGCAGCTTAGGCTCAGGGCAAGAGACCCAGTACTTC. Translated, it gives CASSLGSGQETQYF.

In its sample, this clonotype was seen a few times. The V call is TRBV5-1, the J call TRBJ2-1; 8 nucleotides line up with TRBD2. Germline V CDR1 and CDR2: SGHRS, YFSETQ. The length of the CDR3 is 16 residues. V dropped 2 bases and J dropped 2; count of bases not matched to a gene: 6. CDR3 coding DNA: TGCGCCAGCAGCTTAAAGGCGGGAGGAACCTACAATGAGCAGTTCTTC. This translates into CASSLKAGGTYNEQFF.

This clonotype was recorded at least ten times. V and J are TRBV29-1 and TRBJ2-5, with D perhaps TRBD1 or TRBD2 (6 bases each). The CDR3 contains 15 residues. Trimming took off 0 bases at V and 3 bases at J, with 14 bases between the two ends. CDR1 is SQVTM and CDR2 is ANQGSEA in the germline V gene. This chain's CDR3 is CSVEEVPGAEETQYF. The CDR3, as DNA: TGCAGCGTTGAAGAGGTCCCGGGGGCGGAAGAGACCCAGTACTTC.

V usage is TRBV7-9 and J usage is TRBJ2-1, with unresolved D. Germline CDR1 is SEHNR and CDR2 is FQNEAQ (reference sequence). The CDR3 is 13 amino acids. With 1 base removed from V and 5 bases from J, the gap between germline ends came to 6 bases. The CDR3 loop reads CASSLGDDNEQFF. The CDR3 nucleotides are TGTGCCAGCAGCTTAGGCGATGACAATGAGCAGTTCTTC.

This clonotype appeared many times. V usage is TRBV12-3 or TRBV12-4 and J usage is TRBJ1-5; the match to TRBD1 covers 7 bases. The CDR3 is 17 amino acids. Trimming removed 3 bases from V and 4 bases from J; junction bases left unmatched: 12. CDR3 nucleotide sequence: TGTGCCAGCAGTTTTGGATTTCTGGACAGGAAGAATCAGCCCCAGCATTTT. It is translated as CASSFGFLDRKNQPQHF.

The CDR3 spells CASSYSGKVSTDTQYF. As DNA, the CDR3 is TGCGCCAGCAGCTATAGCGGAAAGGTTAGCACAGATACGCAGTATTTT. J is TRBJ2-3 and V is TRBV5-1; D perhaps matches TRBD2 (6 bases). Germline values: CDR1 SGHRS, CDR2 YFSETQ. The CDR3 is made up of 16 amino acids. Trimming took off 3 bases at V and 0 bases at J, with 14 bases between the two ends.

Only a few counts were recorded for this clonotype. This rearrangement joins TRBV12-3 or TRBV12-4 to TRBJ1-2; D gene unclear. Trimming removed 2 bases from V and 10 bases from J, with 11 bases in between. The CDR3 loop spans 12 amino acids. CDR3 residues: CASSLFANSYTF. CDR3 nucleotides: TGTGCCAGCAGTTTATTCGCCAACTCCTACACCTTC.

About this clonotype itself: A much larger clonotype is one base distant, so this may be a read error. The chain couples TRBV20-1 to TRBJ2-7; the match to TRBD2 covers 12 bases. The V gene end was trimmed by 6 bases and the J gene end by 6 bases; junction bases not matched to a gene: 6. Germline loops: CDR1 DFQATT, CDR2 SNEGSKA (reference sequence). The CDR3 is made up of 13 amino acids. The DNA for the CDR3 is TGCAGTGCAACGACTAGCGGGAGCTCCGAGCAGTACTTC. Residues: CSATTSGSSEQYF.

This clonotype is labeled medium-sized. The rearrangement links TRBV28 to TRBJ2-3; 7 nucleotides agree with TRBD2. Germline CDR1 reads MDHEN; CDR2 reads SYDVKM. This CDR3 is built from 15 residues. Trimming cost V 5 bases and J 3 bases; bases outside gene matches: 8. CDR3 nucleotide sequence: TGTGCCAGCAGTACGCCACCGGGACTAACAGATACGCAGTATTTT. Its protein is CASSTPPGLTDTQYF. Filled out from reference TRBV28 and TRBJ2-3, the complete variable domain reads DVKVTQSSRYLVKRTGEKVFLECVQDMDHENMFWYRQDPGLGLRLIYFSYDVKMKEKGDIPEGYSVSREKKERFSLILESASTNQTSMYLCASSTPPGLTDTQYFGPGTRLTVL.

The rearrangement uses TRBV7-2 and TRBJ2-3, with D possibly matching TRBD2 (6 bases). Germline V CDR1 and CDR2: SGHTA, FQGNSA. V was cut by 1 base and J by 5 bases, with 16 bases left in between. The length of the CDR3 is 16 residues. CDR3 sequence: CASSLVRAGAGDTQYF. CDR3 DNA sequence: TGTGCCAGCAGCTTAGTTCGAGCGGGTGCAGGAGATACGCAGTATTTT.

The rearrangement links TRBV6-5 to TRBJ2-2; 11 positions match TRBD2. The length of the CDR3 is 16 residues. Looked up from germline, CDR1 is MNHEY and CDR2 is SVGAGI. V lost 1 base to trimming and J lost 4 bases; unmatched junction nucleotides: 2. The chain's CDR3 is CASSYLAGGGTGELFF. The DNA of the CDR3 is TGTGCCAGCAGTTACTTAGCGGGAGGGGGCACCGGGGAGCTGTTTTTT.

V usage is TRBV5-1 and J usage is TRBJ2-1, with 12 bases lining up with TRBD2. The CDR3 totals 17 residues. Unmatched junction bases numbered 12, after V lost 1 base and J lost 10 bases. Germline V gene data show CDR1 as SGHRS and CDR2 as YFSETQ. CDR3 sequence (DNA): TGCGCCAGCAGCTTGCCCCCGAGGACTAGCGGGATCGAGGAGCAGTTCTTC. Protein product: CASSLPPRTSGIEEQFF.